This T cell receptor beta chain was recovered during a study of blood T cell repertoires in COVID-19. Study at large: Donors in the United States, Italy and Spain gave samples during acute or convalescent COVID-19. The cDNA or gDNA used as material had been derived from T cells, B-cell-depleted T cells, or PBMCs.

Authors' analysis steps: For nucleated cells, counts were estimated from reference gene primer amplification. Libraries were prepared by immunoSEQ multiplex PCR; TCRdb keeps only in-frame clonotypes and omits some of them. The V and J calls and clone size were taken over from that table, and D and trimming were inferred from the DNA. The sample has over 85,000 clones, 75% to 90% seen once. V gave up 3 bases and J gave up 0 bases; unmatched junction bases: 4. Germline lookup yields CDR1 KGHDR and CDR2 SFDVKD. The CDR3 runs 16 residues. The sample taken for sequencing was peripheral blood. The chain is built from TRBV24-1 and TRBJ2-1; 7 bases fit TRBD2. This receptor was obtained from an elderly man with acute or convalescent COVID-19. The CDR3 coding sequence is TGTGCCACCAGTGATCCGAGCGGGAACTCCTACAATGAGCAGTTCTTC. Its translation is CATSDPSGNSYNEQFF.